This entry describes one T cell receptor beta chain. Its antigen remains unknown. These data are taken from a study of cytotoxic CD8 clonotypes in ibrutinib-treated CLL. Looking at the study overall: The patients, around 10 relapsed/refractory and roughly 15 treatment-naive, included 17 who were IGHV unmutated.

Study-level findings and limits: Clonality went up at the time of ibrutinib response, stayed stable in sustained remission, and later dropped back toward its baseline level at progression. Samples from sustained-remission and progressing patients were taken at different times. T-cell clonality at baseline went above that of age-matched healthy donors and rose and fell with circulating CD8+ T-cell counts.

Profiling relied on immunoSEQ multiplex PCR, and the TCRdb table lists in-frame clones only, not all of them. Of 200,000 to 250,000 clones listed, 70% are singletons. After removal of 6 bases from V and 5 bases from J, the junction contained 6 bases not matched to a gene. The germline CDR1 and CDR2 sequences are SGHAT and FQNNGV. This CDR3 is 14 amino acids long. The chain couples TRBV11-2 to TRBJ1-1; 10 bases are a match to TRBD1. The receptor was derived from a human donor with chronic lymphocytic leukemia. The sample in question was PBMCs, obtained after 12 months of ibrutinib treatment. The CDR3, as DNA: TGTGCCAGCAGTTACCGGGACAGGGGTACTGAAGCTTTCTTT. It translates to CASSYRDRGTEAFF.